This T cell receptor beta chain was recovered during a study of blood T cell repertoires in COVID-19. Study summary: There were acute and convalescent COVID-19 samples, and they came from the United States, Italy and Spain. From T cells, B-cell-depleted T cells, or PBMCs came the material, which was cDNA or gDNA.

This clone appeared a single time. Repertoires were generated with immunoSEQ multiplex PCR, while TCRdb's copy carries only in-frame clones and drops some. Among roughly 45,000 clones listed, over 65% were seen once. This CDR3 contains 13 residues. V lost 3 bases and J 7 bases, leaving 12 bases between the germline ends. The receptor's source is a woman aged 55-70 years with acute or convalescent COVID-19. The chain has TRBV12-3 or TRBV12-4 and TRBJ1-2; no reliable D call. Sequencing was carried out using peripheral blood. This CDR3 is CASSLQALSGYTF. CDR3 nucleotide sequence: TGTGCCAGCAGTTTGCAAGCCCTCTCTGGCTACACCTTC.